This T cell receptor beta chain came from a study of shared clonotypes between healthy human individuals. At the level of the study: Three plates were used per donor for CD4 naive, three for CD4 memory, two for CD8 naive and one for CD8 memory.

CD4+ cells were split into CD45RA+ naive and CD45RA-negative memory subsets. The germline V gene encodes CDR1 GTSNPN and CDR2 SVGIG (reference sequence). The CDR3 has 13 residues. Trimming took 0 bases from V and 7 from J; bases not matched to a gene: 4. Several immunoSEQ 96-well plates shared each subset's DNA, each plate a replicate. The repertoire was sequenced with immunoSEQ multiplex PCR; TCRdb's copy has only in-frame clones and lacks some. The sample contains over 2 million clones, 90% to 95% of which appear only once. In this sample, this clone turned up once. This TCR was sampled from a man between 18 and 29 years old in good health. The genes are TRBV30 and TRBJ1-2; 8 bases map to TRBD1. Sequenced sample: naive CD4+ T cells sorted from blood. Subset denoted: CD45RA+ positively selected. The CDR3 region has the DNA TGTGCCTGGAGTGTCGAACAGGGGGGTGGCTACACCTTC. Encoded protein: CAWSVEQGGGYTF.